This T cell receptor (beta chain) was captured in a study of cytomegalovirus exposure and HLA in healthy donors. V was pared by 1 base and J by 4 bases, with 14 bases between. The CDR3 runs 16 residues. Germline V CDR1 and CDR2: SEHNR, FQNEAQ (reference sequence). Study results and caveats: A missense variant in DCLRE1C was later tied to TCR beta V- and J-gene trimming.

This clone was picked up one time. Its target is not known. Vbeta (60) and Jbeta (13) primers were used in the PCR. Only in-frame clones appear in the TCRdb table, and some are missing; sequencing was by immunoSEQ multiplex PCR. Of some 200,000 clones listed, 76% are singletons. This receptor was identified in a man younger than 35 in good health and CMV-seronegative. The specimen sequenced was PBMCs. V usage is TRBV7-9 and J usage is TRBJ2-1; perhaps TRBD2 as D (5 bases). CDR3 in amino acids: CASSLVGQSGYNEQFF. The DNA of the CDR3 is TGTGCCAGCAGCTTAGTTGGGCAATCGGGGTACAATGAGCAGTTCTTC.